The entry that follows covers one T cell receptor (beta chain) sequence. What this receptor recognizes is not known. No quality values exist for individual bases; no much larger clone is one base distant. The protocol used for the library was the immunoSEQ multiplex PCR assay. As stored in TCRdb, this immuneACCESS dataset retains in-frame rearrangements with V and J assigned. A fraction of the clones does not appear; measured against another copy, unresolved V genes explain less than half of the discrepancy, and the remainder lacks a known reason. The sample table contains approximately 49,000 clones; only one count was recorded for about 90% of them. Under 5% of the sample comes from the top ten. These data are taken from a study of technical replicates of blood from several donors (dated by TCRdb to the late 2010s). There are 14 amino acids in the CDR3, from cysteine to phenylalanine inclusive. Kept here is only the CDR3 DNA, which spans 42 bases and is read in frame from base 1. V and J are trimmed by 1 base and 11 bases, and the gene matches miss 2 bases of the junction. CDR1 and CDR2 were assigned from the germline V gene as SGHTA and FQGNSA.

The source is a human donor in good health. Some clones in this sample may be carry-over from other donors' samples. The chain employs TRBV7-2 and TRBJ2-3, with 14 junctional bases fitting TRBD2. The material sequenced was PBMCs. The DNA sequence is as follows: TGTGCCAGCAGCTTAGTAGGACTAGCGGGGGGGCAGTATTTT. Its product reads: CASSLVGLAGGQYF.